Described below is a single TCR beta chain sequence and its context. Its antigen is still unknown. With 60 Vbeta and 13 Jbeta primers, the PCR was carried out. Produced via immunoSEQ multiplex PCR; TCRdb's table is partial and in-frame only. The sample has tens of thousands of clones, 86% seen once. V lost 6 bases and J lost 7, with 15 bases in between. The CDR3 loop spans 13 amino acids. In germline, CDR1 is MNHEY, CDR2 SVGAGI. The sample comes from a study of cytomegalovirus exposure and HLA in healthy donors. Points from the study as a whole: A later analysis found common viral pathogens apparently linked to several of the most significant clusters.

The specimen sequenced was PBMCs. This sequence was found in a woman aged 40 to 50 in good health and CMV-seropositive. The gene calls are TRBV6-5 and TRBJ1-1, with D possibly TRBD1 on 5 matching bases. This chain's CDR3 is CASREQEGGEAFF. The CDR3 DNA is TGTGCCAGCAGGGAACAGGAGGGCGGTGAAGCTTTCTTT.